Given below is one T cell receptor (beta chain) in context. The antigen remains unidentified. TCRdb's copy holds only in-frame clones and misses some; the assay was immunoSEQ multiplex PCR. The sample lists about 21,000 clones; more than 80% were seen once. This entry belongs to a study of PD-1 blockade in classical Hodgkin lymphoma. The study's findings and limits: CD4+ TCR diversity, unlike CD8+, rose significantly by C4D1.

The CDR3 spans 11 residues. The time point is: cycle 4 day 1 (C4D1), after 5 to 7 weeks of nivolumab. Every patient experienced relapse after autologous stem cell transplantation, and brentuximab vedotin exposure varied. This sequence was found in a human donor with classical Hodgkin lymphoma. The chain links TRBV21-1 to TRBJ2-1. TRBV21-1 represents a pseudogene. Sequencing used peripheral blood mononuclear cells (PBMCs), obtained before the fourth cycle of nivolumab. The CDR3 nucleotides are TGTGCCAGCAGCAAAAGGCTGGAGCAGTTCTTC. The encoded protein is CASSKRLEQFF.